These 15 T cell receptor beta chains share one sample of origin, sequenced in a study of shared clonotypes between healthy human individuals. Terminally differentiated effector memory CD45RA+ cells were excluded from the naive CD8 cells, which were CD45RO-negative and positively selected for CCR7. Some clones are missing from TCRdb's copy, which holds only in-frame ones; the method was immunoSEQ multiplex PCR. The sample shows approximately 650,000 clones, roughly 95% of them seen only once. Sequenced input: naive CD8+ T cells sorted from blood. Every receptor here comes from a woman aged 30 to 39 in good health.

A few counts support this clone. The CDR3 nucleotides read TGTGCCAGCAGTGAACCTCCATGGGTATCAGGGCGAGAGCCCCAGCATTTT. It translates to CASSEPPWVSGREPQHF. The V gene is TRBV6-1, the J gene TRBJ1-5; possibly TRBD1 for D (5 bases). Per the germline V gene, CDR1 is MNHNS and CDR2 is SASEGT. Trimming stripped 2 bases from V and 8 bases from J, with 22 bases between. The CDR3 has 17 residues.

The J gene is TRBJ2-3, the V gene TRBV9; a possible D gene is TRBD2 (6 bases). CDR3 length equals 16 residues. V lost 3 bases to trimming and J lost 3 bases, with 17 bases between them. Germline lookup yields CDR1 SGDLS and CDR2 YYNGEE. The CDR3 DNA reads TGTGCCAGCAGCGACCCTAGCGTAGAGGGGACAGATACGCAGTATTTT. It yields the protein CASSDPSVEGTDTQYF. Complete variable domain (other parts from reference TRBV9 and TRBJ2-3): DSGVTQTPKHLITATGQRVTLRCSPRSGDLSVYWYQQSLDQGLQFLIQYYNGEERAKGNILERFSAQQFPDLHSELNLSSLELGDSALYFCASSDPSVEGTDTQYFGPGTRLTVL.

This chain links TRBV19 with TRBJ2-2; D uncertain. Trimming left V 3 bases short and J 9 bases short, with 8 bases between. Germline loops: CDR1 LNHDA, CDR2 SQIVND (reference sequence). This CDR3 comprises 12 residues. CDR3 loop: CASSITIRELFF. The CDR3 DNA is TGTGCCAGTAGTATTACGATCCGGGAGCTGTTTTTT. Drawing the rest from reference TRBV19 and TRBJ2-2, the complete variable domain is DGGITQSPKYLFRKEGQNVTLSCEQNLNHDAMYWYRQDPGQGLRLIYYSQIVNDFQKGDIAEGYSVSREKKESFPLTVTSAQKNPTAFYLCASSITIRELFFGEGSRLTVL.

This clone has only a few counts. The chain employs TRBV7-9 and TRBJ1-6; no firm D call. V was pared by 4 bases and J by 10 bases, with 8 bases between. The CDR3 is 12 residues long. The germline gives CDR1 SEHNR, CDR2 FQNEAQ (reference sequence). CDR3 region: CASSSGISPLHF. The CDR3 nucleotides are TGTGCCAGCAGCTCCGGGATCTCACCCCTCCACTTT.

The chain recombines TRBV27 with TRBJ1-1, with 10 bases fitting TRBD1. The CDR3 is 14 amino acids. Trimming took 7 bases from V and 5 from J; bases not matched to a gene: 7. Germline V CDR1 and CDR2: MNHEY, SMNVEV (reference sequence). The DNA of the CDR3 is TGTGCCAGCATCCCCGGGACAGGGGCAACTGAAGCTTTCTTT. This sequence encodes CASIPGTGATEAFF.

V is TRBV28 and J is TRBJ2-1; D is uncertain. CDR1 MDHEN and CDR2 SYDVKM come from the germline V gene. This CDR3 spans 15 amino acids. V was cut by 7 bases and J by 5 bases, with 18 bases left in between. CDR3 in amino acids: CASKGSLWADNEQFF. CDR3 coding DNA: TGTGCCAGCAAAGGTAGTTTATGGGCAGACAATGAGCAGTTCTTC.

The chain's CDR3 is CASSLITGETDTQYF. DNA of the CDR3: TGTGCCAGCAGTTTAATCACGGGAGAGACGGATACGCAGTATTTT. This chain connects TRBV28 to TRBJ2-3; tentatively, D is TRBD2 (6 bases). V was shortened by 2 bases and J by 6 bases, with 15 bases between the two germline ends. The CDR3 extends over 15 amino acids. The germline CDR1 and CDR2 sequences are MDHEN and SYDVKM.

This clone has just one count. The chain recombines TRBV7-2 with TRBJ1-2, with no clear D. This CDR3 comprises 13 residues. The V end was cut by 0 bases, the J end by 3 bases, with 5 bases between. The germline V gene encodes CDR1 SGHTA and CDR2 FQGNSA. CDR3 coding DNA: TGTGCCAGCAGCTTAGCGATTGACTATGGCTACACCTTC. Translation gives CASSLAIDYGYTF.

The chain recombines TRBV7-9 with TRBJ1-1, with 10 positions matching TRBD1. V gave up 4 bases and J gave up 4 bases; unmatched junction bases: 9. Germline V CDR1 and CDR2: SEHNR, FQNEAQ (reference sequence). This CDR3 is 16 amino acids long. CDR3 bases: TGTGCCAGCAGCTGGCCGGGACAGGGGACCCTCACTGAAGCTTTCTTT. Translating gives CASSWPGQGTLTEAFF.

V is TRBV2 and J is TRBJ2-7; 7 nucleotides line up with TRBD2. The CDR3 is 10 amino acids. Germline lookup yields CDR1 SNHLY and CDR2 FYNNEI. Losses at the gene ends were 4 bases for V and 12 bases for J; bases not matched to a gene: 3. The chain's CDR3 is CASSGGRVYF. The CDR3 bases are TGTGCCAGCAGTGGCGGGAGAGTGTACTTC. Full variable domain (missing parts from reference TRBV2 and TRBJ2-7): EPEVTQTPSHQVTQMGQEVILRCVPISNHLYFYWYRQILGQKVEFLVSFYNNEISEKSEIFDDQFSVERPDGSNFTLKIRSTKLEDSAMYFCASSGGRVYFGPGTRLTVT.

The J gene is TRBJ2-7, the V gene TRBV7-9, with 9 bases fitting TRBD1. Trimming took 5 bases from V and 4 from J; bases not matched to a gene: 9. Germline loops: CDR1 SEHNR, CDR2 FQNEAQ (reference sequence). The CDR3 runs 15 residues. CDR3 sequence (DNA): TGTGCCAGCAGCCCCTCCGGGACAGGGCTTTACGAGCAGTACTTC. Amino acids: CASSPSGTGLYEQYF. The full variable domain, with the rest looked up from reference TRBV7-9 and TRBJ2-7, is DTGVSQNPRHKITKRGQNVTFRCDPISEHNRLYWYRQTLGQGPEFLTYFQNEAQLEKSRLLSDRFSAERPKGSFSTLEIQRTEQGDSAMYLCASSPSGTGLYEQYFGPGTRLTVT.

The chain uses TRBV7-9 and TRBJ1-5, with D perhaps matching TRBD1 (5 bases). CDR1 and CDR2 (germline): SEHNR, FQNEAQ (reference sequence). V was trimmed by 3 bases and J by 5 bases, leaving 14 bases between them. CDR3 length equals 15 residues. The CDR3 sequence is CASSLGGRDDQPQHF. CDR3 DNA sequence: TGTGCCAGCAGCTTGGGAGGCAGGGATGATCAGCCCCAGCATTTT.

The chain combines TRBV28 with TRBJ1-2; 10 bases match TRBD1. Germline CDR1 MDHEN, CDR2 SYDVKM. V dropped 1 base and J dropped 8; count of bases not matched to a gene: 10. This CDR3 is built from 16 residues. Here the CDR3 reads CASSLYQTGGKGGYTF. For the CDR3, the DNA is TGTGCCAGCAGTTTATACCAGACAGGGGGCAAAGGAGGCTACACCTTC.

The rearrangement joins TRBV5-1 to TRBJ2-1; 7 nucleotides agree with TRBD2. After removal of 5 bases from V and 5 bases from J, the junction contained 1 base not matched to a gene. The germline CDR1 and CDR2 sequences are SGHRS and YFSETQ. CDR3 size: 12 residues. For the CDR3, the DNA is TGCGCCAGCAGGGGGAGGGACAATGAGCAGTTCTTC. Protein product: CASRGRDNEQFF. The full variable domain, in which reference TRBV5-1 and TRBJ2-1 provide the parts outside the CDR3, is KAGVTQTPRYLIKTRGQQVTLSCSPISGHRSVSWYQQTPGQGLQFLFEYFSETQRNKGNFPGRFSGRQFSNSRSEMNVSTLELGDSALYLCASRGRDNEQFFGPGTRLTVL.

This chain links TRBV28 with TRBJ1-5; 10 bases are shared with TRBD1. J was trimmed by 0 bases and V by 5 bases; bases with no gene match: 10. This CDR3 spans 18 amino acids. Germline loops: CDR1 MDHEN, CDR2 SYDVKM. The CDR3: CASSGGQGNTYSNQPQHF. CDR3 bases: TGTGCCAGCAGTGGGGGACAGGGGAATACCTATAGCAATCAGCCCCAGCATTTT.